A selection of T cell receptor beta chains follows, all from one sample in a study of blood T cells in healthy people across ages. TCRdb re-analysed the 5' RACE reads in MiXCR, keeping a single row per CDR3 protein. Among about 1,400,000 distinct CDR3 sequences listed, 42% were seen once. The specimen was blood. These receptors came from a woman between 18 and 29 years old in good health. Each CDR3 is given with its conserved first and last residue. D genes are given only for firm matches. Clone size is given for some rows only: seen once, a few or many times, or a class if the clone is expanded.

v_call: TRBV5-1; clone_size: once; d_call: TRBD1; j_call: TRBJ1-2; cdr3_nt: TGCGCCAGCAGCCCTGACAGGGGGCGCAGCTATGGCTACACCTTC; cdr3_aa: CASSPDRGRSYGYTF
v_call: TRBV9; clone_size: .; d_call: .; j_call: TRBJ2-5; cdr3_nt: TGTGCCAGCAGCGAGGGGGGGGTCCAAGAGACCCAGTACTTC; cdr3_aa: CASSEGGVQETQYF
v_call: TRBV20-1; clone_size: few; d_call: TRBD1; j_call: TRBJ2-1; cdr3_nt: TGCAGTGCTAGAGATCTGGGACAGGGGAATGAGCAGTTCTTC; cdr3_aa: CSARDLGQGNEQFF
v_call: TRBV29-1; clone_size: .; d_call: TRBD1; j_call: TRBJ2-7; cdr3_nt: TGCAGCTGCGGACAGGGCTCCTACGGGCAGTACTTC; cdr3_aa: CSCGQGSYGQYF
v_call: TRBV20-1; clone_size: .; d_call: TRBD1; j_call: TRBJ2-7; cdr3_nt: TGCAGTGCTAGCCGGACAGGGATCTACGAGCAGTACTTC; cdr3_aa: CSASRTGIYEQYF
v_call: TRBV20-1; clone_size: .; d_call: TRBD2; j_call: TRBJ2-7; cdr3_nt: TGCAGTGCTAGAGACCCTGGACTAGCGGCCATTTTCTACGAGCAGTACTTC; cdr3_aa: CSARDPGLAAIFYEQYF
v_call: TRBV4-2; clone_size: .; d_call: .; j_call: TRBJ2-4; cdr3_nt: TGTGCCAGCAGCCTCGAGGGGAGGGGGGCAGCCAAAAACATTCAGTACTTC; cdr3_aa: CASSLEGRGAAKNIQYF
v_call: TRBV9; clone_size: few; d_call: TRBD2; j_call: TRBJ2-1; cdr3_nt: TGTGCCAGCAGCTCACGCGGGAGGGCCCACAATGAGCAGTTCTTC; cdr3_aa: CASSSRGRAHNEQFF
v_call: TRBV28; clone_size: .; d_call: .; j_call: TRBJ2-7; cdr3_nt: TGTGCCAGCAGAGCTTTCCGGGGGCTCTACGAGCAGTACTTC; cdr3_aa: CASRAFRGLYEQYF
v_call: TRBV6-5; clone_size: few; d_call: .; j_call: TRBJ2-1; cdr3_nt: TGTGCCAGCAGTTACTCGATCGACACCTACAATGAGCAGTTCTTC; cdr3_aa: CASSYSIDTYNEQFF
v_call: TRBV9; clone_size: .; d_call: TRBD2; j_call: TRBJ2-3; cdr3_nt: TGTGCCAGCAGCGCCCAAGGCCTTCTAGCGGGAGTTTCGGGAGATACGCAGTATTTT; cdr3_aa: CASSAQGLLAGVSGDTQYF
v_call: TRBV7-2; clone_size: .; d_call: .; j_call: TRBJ2-5; cdr3_nt: TGTGCCAGCAGCTCTGGGGGGTCGGGGCAGTACTTC; cdr3_aa: CASSSGGSGQYF
v_call: TRBV7-9; clone_size: many; d_call: .; j_call: TRBJ2-1; cdr3_nt: TGTGCCCCCCCTGAAGAGCGGGACAATGAGCAGTTCTTC; cdr3_aa: CAPPEERDNEQFF
v_call: TRBV15; clone_size: few; d_call: .; j_call: TRBJ1-5; cdr3_nt: TGTGCCACCAGCAGAGGGGTAGGGGCTGGAAGCAATCAGCCCCAGCATTTT; cdr3_aa: CATSRGVGAGSNQPQHF
v_call: TRBV5-1; clone_size: once; d_call: .; j_call: TRBJ2-1; cdr3_nt: TGCGCCAGCAGCCACGACCCTACCTACGAGCAGTTCTTC; cdr3_aa: CASSHDPTYEQFF
v_call: TRBV5-1; clone_size: .; d_call: .; j_call: TRBJ1-1; cdr3_nt: TGCGCCAGCAGCCCGGGGGACGCGAACACTGAAGCTTTCTTT; cdr3_aa: CASSPGDANTEAFF
v_call: TRBV20-1; clone_size: few; d_call: .; j_call: TRBJ2-7; cdr3_nt: TGCAGTGCTAGTGACATGCGGGGGCCGAAGTCCTACGAGCAGTACTTC; cdr3_aa: CSASDMRGPKSYEQYF
v_call: TRBV7-9; clone_size: .; d_call: .; j_call: TRBJ1-1; cdr3_nt: TGTGCCAGCGTCGTCAGGGGCACTGAAGCTTTCTTT; cdr3_aa: CASVVRGTEAFF